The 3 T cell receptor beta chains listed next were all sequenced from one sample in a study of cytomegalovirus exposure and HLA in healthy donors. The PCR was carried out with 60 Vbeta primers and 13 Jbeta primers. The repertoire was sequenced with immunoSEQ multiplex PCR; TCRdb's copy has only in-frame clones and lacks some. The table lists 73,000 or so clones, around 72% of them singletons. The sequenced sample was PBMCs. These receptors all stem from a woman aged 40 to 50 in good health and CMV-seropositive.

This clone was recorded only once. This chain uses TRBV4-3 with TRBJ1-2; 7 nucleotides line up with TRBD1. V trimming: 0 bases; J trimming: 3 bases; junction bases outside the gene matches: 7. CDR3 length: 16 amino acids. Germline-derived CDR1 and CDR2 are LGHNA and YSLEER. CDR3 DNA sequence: TGCGCCAGCAGCCAAGAGGTGTCAGGGGGGTACTATGGCTACACCTTC. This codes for CASSQEVSGGYYGYTF.

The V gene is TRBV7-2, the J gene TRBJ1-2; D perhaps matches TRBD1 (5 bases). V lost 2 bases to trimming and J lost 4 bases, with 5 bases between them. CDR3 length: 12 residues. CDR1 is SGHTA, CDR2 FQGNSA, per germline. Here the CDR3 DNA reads TGTGCCAGCAGCTTAACAGGCTATGGCTACACCTTC. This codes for CASSLTGYGYTF.

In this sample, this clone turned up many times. The CDR3 sequence is CASSQDLDSPRPQHF. The CDR3 DNA is TGCGCCAGCAGCCAAGATTTGGACAGCCCCAGGCCCCAGCATTTT. The chain employs TRBV4-3 and TRBJ1-5; the D gene is possibly TRBD1 (6 bases). Trimming stripped 0 bases from V and 9 bases from J, with 15 bases between. The CDR3 has 15 amino acids. In germline, CDR1 is LGHNA, CDR2 YSLEER.